This T cell receptor beta chain was profiled in a study of T cells expressing NK-cell markers. For the study at large: The study drew TCR beta repertoires from sorted CD3+CD56+NKG2C+, CD3+CD56+NKG2C- and CD3+CD56-NKG2C+ T cells. Seven of eight sequenced donors tested HCMV-seropositive; one tested seronegative.

The authors made TCR beta cDNA libraries by 5'RACE template switching. This switching added a universal primer site and UMIs. TCRdb re-called the 5' RACE reads; every CDR3 protein appears as one record, without DNA. The sample holds more than 120,000 distinct CDR3 sequences. General observations from the study: Once again these clonotypes came out on top in the CD3+CD56-NKG2C+ fraction of several donors.

As concerns this clonotype: Antigen: not known.

The sample consisted of blood T cells: a sorted CD56 or NKG2C T cell subset, CD4+ or CD8+ T cells, or bulk PBMC T cells (not recorded which). The TCR originated in a young man in good health.

CDR3 in amino acids: CASSLALAGKSSSYNEQFF. The rearrangement joins TRBV3-1 to TRBJ2-1; checking the TCRdb D call of TRBD2 is not possible without DNA. CDR3 size: 19 residues. From germline, CDR1 is LGHDT and CDR2 YNNKEL (reference sequence).